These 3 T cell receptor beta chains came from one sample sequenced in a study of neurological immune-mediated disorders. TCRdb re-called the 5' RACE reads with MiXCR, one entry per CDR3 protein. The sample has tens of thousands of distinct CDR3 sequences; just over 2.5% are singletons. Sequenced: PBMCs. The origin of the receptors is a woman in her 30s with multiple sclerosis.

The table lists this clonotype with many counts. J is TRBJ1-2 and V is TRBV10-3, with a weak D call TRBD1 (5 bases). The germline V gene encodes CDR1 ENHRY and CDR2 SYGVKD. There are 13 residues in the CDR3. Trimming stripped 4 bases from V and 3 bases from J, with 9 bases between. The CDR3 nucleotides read TGTGCCATCAGTGTTGGGGGACACTATGGCTACACCTTC. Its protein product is CAISVGGHYGYTF.

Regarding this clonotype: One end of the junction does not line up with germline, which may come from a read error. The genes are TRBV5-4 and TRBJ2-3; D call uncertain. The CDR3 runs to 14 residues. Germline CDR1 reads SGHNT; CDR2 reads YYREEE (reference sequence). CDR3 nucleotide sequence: TGTGTCAGCAGCTCCCGACTGGCATCAGATACGCAGTATTTT. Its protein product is CVSSSRLASDTQYF.

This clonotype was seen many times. Here the CDR3 reads CSARDRQISTDTQYF. Here the CDR3 DNA reads TGCAGTGCTAGAGATAGACAGATTAGCACAGATACGCAGTATTTT. The genes are TRBV20-1 and TRBJ2-3; the D gene is possibly TRBD1 (5 bases). V lost 0 bases and J lost 0, with 10 bases in between. Germline assignment: CDR1 DFQATT and CDR2 SNEGSKA (reference sequence). CDR3 length: 15 residues.